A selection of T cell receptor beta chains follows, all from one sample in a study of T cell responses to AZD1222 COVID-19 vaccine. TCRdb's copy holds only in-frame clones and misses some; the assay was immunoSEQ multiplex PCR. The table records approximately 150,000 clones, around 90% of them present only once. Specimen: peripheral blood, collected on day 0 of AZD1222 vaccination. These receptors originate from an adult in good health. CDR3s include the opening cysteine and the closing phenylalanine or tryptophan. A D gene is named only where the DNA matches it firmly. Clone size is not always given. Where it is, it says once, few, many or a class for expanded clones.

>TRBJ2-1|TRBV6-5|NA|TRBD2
CASTRGGGYNEQFF
TGTGCCAGCACCCGGGGCGGGGGGTACAATGAGCAGTTCTTC
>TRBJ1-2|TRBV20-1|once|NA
CSASPQNNYGYTF
TGCAGTGCTAGTCCTCAGAATAACTATGGCTACACCTTC
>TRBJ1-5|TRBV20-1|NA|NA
CSASLVGQPQHF
TGCAGTGCTAGTCTTGTTGGGCAGCCCCAGCATTTT
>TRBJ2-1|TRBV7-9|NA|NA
CASSLAQEQFF
TGTGCCAGCAGCTTAGCGCAGGAGCAGTTCTTC
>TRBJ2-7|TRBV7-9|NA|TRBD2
CASSLTSGFYEQYF
TGTGCCAGCAGCCTGACTAGCGGGTTCTACGAGCAGTACTTC
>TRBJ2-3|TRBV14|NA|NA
CASSQGGTQYF
TGTGCCAGCAGCCAGGGTGGTACGCAGTATTTT
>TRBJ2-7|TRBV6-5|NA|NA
CASSRSYEQYF
TGTGCCAGCAGCCGCTCCTACGAGCAGTACTTC
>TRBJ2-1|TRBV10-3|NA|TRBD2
CAIKPGGASYNEQFF
TGTGCCATCAAACCGGGAGGGGCCTCCTACAATGAGCAGTTCTTC
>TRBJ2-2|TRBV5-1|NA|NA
CASTLGTQGTGELFF
TGCGCCAGCACCCTGGGAACTCAGGGTACCGGGGAGCTGTTTTTT
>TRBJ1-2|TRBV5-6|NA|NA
CASSLRTPNYGYTF
TGTGCCAGCAGCTTAAGGACCCCTAACTATGGCTACACCTTC
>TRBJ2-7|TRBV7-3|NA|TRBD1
CASSLPGTEAYEQYF
TGTGCCAGCAGCTTACCCGGGACAGAAGCCTACGAGCAGTACTTC
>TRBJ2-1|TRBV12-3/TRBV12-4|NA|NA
CASSTPWNEQFF
TGTGCCAGCAGCACCCCATGGAATGAGCAGTTCTTC
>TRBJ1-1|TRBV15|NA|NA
CATSRETEAFF
TGTGCCACCAGCAGAGAGACTGAAGCTTTCTTT
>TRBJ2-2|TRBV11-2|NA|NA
CASRPRMDTGELFF
TGTGCCAGCAGGCCGCGTATGGACACCGGGGAGCTGTTTTTT
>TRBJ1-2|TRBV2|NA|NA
CASTSRNYGYTF
TGTGCCAGCACATCCAGAAACTATGGCTACACCTTC
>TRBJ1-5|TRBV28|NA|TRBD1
CASRGTGLSPQHF
TGTGCCAGCAGGGGGACAGGGTTATCGCCCCAGCATTTT
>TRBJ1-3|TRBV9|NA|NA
CASSPRSFAGNTIYF
TGTGCCAGCAGCCCCCGGTCCTTTGCTGGAAACACCATATATTTT
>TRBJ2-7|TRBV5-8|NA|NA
CASRLPGHRYEQYF
TGTGCCAGCAGGCTACCGGGACACAGATACGAGCAGTACTTC
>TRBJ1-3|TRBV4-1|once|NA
CASSPPWGSGNTIYF
TGCGCCAGCAGCCCCCCGTGGGGGTCTGGAAACACCATATATTTT
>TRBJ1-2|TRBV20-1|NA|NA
CSARGYGYTF
TGCAGTGCTAGAGGATACGGCTACACCTTC
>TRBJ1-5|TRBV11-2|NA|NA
CASSAEGQPQHF
TGTGCCAGCAGCGCCGAGGGTCAGCCCCAGCATTTT
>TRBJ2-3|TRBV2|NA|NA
CASSVTDQDTQYF
TGTGCCAGCAGTGTGACAGACCAGGATACGCAGTATTTT
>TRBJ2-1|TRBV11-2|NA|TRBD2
CASSFLKPRLALNEQFF
TGTGCCAGCAGCTTTTTAAAGCCGAGACTAGCGCTAAATGAGCAGTTCTTC
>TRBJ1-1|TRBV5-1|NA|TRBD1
CASSQDRGTEAFF
TGCGCCAGCAGTCAGGACAGGGGCACTGAAGCTTTCTTT
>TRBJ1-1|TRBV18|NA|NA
CASSFGGGDTEAFF
TGTGCCAGCTCTTTTGGGGGTGGTGACACTGAAGCTTTCTTT
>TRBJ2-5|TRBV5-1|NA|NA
CASSLLGRQETQYF
TGCGCCAGCAGCTTGTTAGGTCGGCAAGAGACCCAGTACTTC
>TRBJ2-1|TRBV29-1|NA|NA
CSVLKGGLEQFF
TGCAGCGTCCTCAAGGGTGGCCTTGAGCAGTTCTTC
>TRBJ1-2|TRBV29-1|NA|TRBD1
CSVRDRGPNYGYTF
TGCAGCGTCCGTGACAGGGGGCCCAACTATGGCTACACCTTC
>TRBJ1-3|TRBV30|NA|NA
CAWRPRGFSGNTIYF
TGTGCCTGGAGACCCCGGGGGTTCTCTGGAAACACCATATATTTT
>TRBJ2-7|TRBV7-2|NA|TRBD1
CASSAPRDRRPYEQYF
TGTGCCAGCAGCGCCCCCCGGGACAGGCGTCCCTACGAGCAGTACTTC
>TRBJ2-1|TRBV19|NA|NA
CASSSTDFYNEQFF
TGTGCCAGTAGTTCGACAGATTTCTACAATGAGCAGTTCTTC
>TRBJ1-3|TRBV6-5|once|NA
CASSQTRRNTIYF
TGTGCCAGCAGCCAAACCCGGCGAAACACCATATATTTT
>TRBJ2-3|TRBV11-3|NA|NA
CASSLGVAYGLLDTQYF
TGTGCCAGCAGCTTAGGAGTCGCGTACGGGTTGTTGGATACGCAGTATTTT